What follows describes a single TCR beta chain. Its matching antigen is unknown. The data belong to a study of cytomegalovirus exposure and HLA in healthy donors. The study, taken as a whole, reports: Altogether, 164 TCR beta chains were recorded as cytomegalovirus-associated.

CDR1 SGHDT and CDR2 YYEEEE come from the germline V gene. Trimming stripped 0 bases from V and 7 bases from J, with 7 bases between. The CDR3 spans 13 residues. The PCR made use of 60 Vbeta and 13 Jbeta primers. Some clones are missing from TCRdb's copy, which holds only in-frame ones; the method was immunoSEQ multiplex PCR. Seen in this sample are around 190,000 clones; the ten most common clones hold less than 1%. The chain is built from TRBV5-6 and TRBJ2-2; unclear D gene. Specimen: PBMCs. This sequence was found in a woman aged 25-40 years in good health and CMV-seropositive. The CDR3 loop reads CASSLVAVGELFF. CDR3 sequence (DNA): TGTGCCAGCAGCTTGGTGGCAGTCGGGGAGCTGTTTTTT.